The next 21 T cell receptor beta chains were all read from a single sample in a study of CD8 T cells in ankylosing spondylitis. Overall study results and limits: A motif in TCR beta, a set of roughly eight highly homologous variants, appeared characteristic of ankylosing spondylitis blood.

No cognate antigen is known for these TCRs. From the 5' RACE reads, TCRdb called clonotypes with MiXCR, one entry per CDR3 protein. The table lists 330,000 or so distinct CDR3 sequences, approximately 8% of them singletons. The sequenced material came from blood, either unsorted or a sorted T cell fraction (not recorded which). The receptor source for this set is a male donor with ankylosing spondylitis.

In this sample, this clonotype turned up many times. This chain uses TRBV10-3 with TRBJ2-7, with D hard to call. This CDR3 spans 13 amino acids. V dropped 3 bases and J dropped 7 bases, with 13 bases sitting between them. Germline CDR1 ENHRY, CDR2 SYGVKD. Here the CDR3 reads CAISDMGNGEQYF. CDR3 bases: TGTGCCATCAGTGATATGGGAAATGGGGAGCAGTACTTC.

The DNA for the CDR3 is TGTGCCAGCACCCTCGGGGGGTCTAGCACAGATACGCAGTATTTT. Protein: CASTLGGSSTDTQYF. The V call is TRBV9, the J call TRBJ2-3; 7 bases agree with TRBD2. The CDR3 has 15 residues. Germline CDR1 SGDLS, CDR2 YYNGEE. V gave up 6 bases and J gave up 0 bases; unmatched junction bases: 7.

In its sample, this clonotype was seen a few times. This chain links TRBV9 with TRBJ2-1, with D possibly matching TRBD2 (7 bases). V lost 0 bases, J lost 5 bases, and 18 bases lay in between. The V gene's germline CDR1 is SGDLS and CDR2 YYNGEE. The length of the CDR3 is 17 residues. The CDR3 DNA is TGTGCCAGCAGCGTAGATTGGGGGGGGCTTACGGACAATGAGCAGTTCTTC. This gives the protein CASSVDWGGLTDNEQFF.

This chain uses TRBV7-2 with TRBJ2-1; the D is unclear. The CDR3 is made up of 15 amino acids. CDR1 is SGHTA, CDR2 FQGNSA, per germline. The V gene lost 5 bases and the J gene lost 0 bases, with 11 bases spanning the gap. DNA for the CDR3: TGTGCCAGCAGCCGGAGTGTGGGCTCCTACAATGAGCAGTTCTTC. Translating gives CASSRSVGSYNEQFF.

In this sample, this clonotype turned up a few times. This chain joins TRBV27 and TRBJ1-1; D may be TRBD1 (5 bases). Germline CDR1 reads MNHEY; CDR2 reads SMNVEV (reference sequence). V shed 5 bases and J shed 3 bases, with 10 bases lying between them. This CDR3 spans 13 amino acids. CDR3 coding DNA: TGTGCCAGCAGTAGGGGTGGGTACACTGAAGCTTTCTTT. It encodes CASSRGGYTEAFF.

This clonotype was counted only a few times. This rearrangement joins TRBV29-1 to TRBJ1-4; 8 bases are shared with TRBD1. CDR1 is SQVTM and CDR2 is ANQGSEA in the germline V gene. The CDR3 sequence is 13 residues long. Trimming at V came to 7 bases and at J to 3 bases, leaving 4 bases not matched to a gene. The chain's CDR3 is CSGGQGANEKLFF. The DNA for the CDR3 is TGCAGCGGCGGACAGGGCGCTAATGAAAAACTGTTTTTT.

This clonotype has only a few counts. CDR3 sequence (DNA): TGTGCCAGCAGCTTAGATGAACGGGAGATCGGGAACAATGAGCAGTTCTTC. It translates to CASSLDEREIGNNEQFF. J is TRBJ2-1 and V is TRBV11-2; tentatively, D is TRBD2 (6 bases). Germline loops: CDR1 SGHAT, CDR2 FQNNGV. The CDR3 is 17 residues long. V was shortened by 0 bases and J by 5 bases, with 17 bases between the two germline ends.

This clonotype was counted between two and nine times. This chain joins TRBV7-7 and TRBJ2-5; D gene uncertain. Germline CDR1 and CDR2: SSHAT and FNYEAQ (reference sequence). This CDR3 is built from 14 residues. V gave up 3 bases and J gave up 7 bases, with 15 bases separating them. The CDR3 DNA is TGTGCCAGCAGCTTCACACTTAATGGCGGGACCCAGTACTTC. It specifies CASSFTLNGGTQYF.

This chain uses TRBV5-1 with TRBJ2-1, with no clear D. Between the trimmed V and J ends, which lost 0 bases and 2 bases, there was a span of 9 bases. The CDR3 runs to 15 residues. Germline lookup yields CDR1 SGHRS and CDR2 YFSETQ. CDR3 amino acids: CASSLVAAPYNEQFF. The CDR3 DNA sequence: TGCGCCAGCAGCTTGGTCGCGGCCCCCTACAATGAGCAGTTCTTC.

As for this clonotype: A read error may account for a junction end that differs from germline. The V and J genes are TRBV7-2 and TRBJ1-1; TRBD1 agrees at 7 bases. The CDR3 consists of 13 residues. Germline CDR1 SGHTA, CDR2 FQGNSA. The CDR3 loop reads CASSLESGFAGGF. The CDR3 nucleotides read TGTGCCAGCAGCTTAGAGTCCGGGTTCGCAGGGGGATTT.

This clonotype occurred a few times. The J gene is TRBJ1-1, the V gene TRBV7-2, with D uncertain. Germline loops: CDR1 SGHTA, CDR2 FQGNSA. Trimming shortened V by 3 bases and J by 1 base, and 12 bases separated the two germline ends. CDR3 size: 15 residues. This CDR3 is CASSFSSVRNTEAFF. CDR3 DNA sequence: TGTGCCAGCAGCTTCTCTTCCGTTAGGAACACTGAAGCTTTCTTT.

This clonotype was counted ten times or more. This chain uses TRBV7-8 with TRBJ2-1, with D unresolved. The germline V and J ends were trimmed by 0 bases and 3 bases, with 3 bases remaining between them. CDR3 size: 13 residues. Germline CDR1 is SGHVS and CDR2 is FQNEAQ. This CDR3 is CASSLASYNEQFF. The CDR3 DNA is TGTGCCAGCAGCTTAGCTAGCTACAATGAGCAGTTCTTC.

The DNA of the CDR3 is TGCAGCGCCTCAGGTGTGCGGGAGCCCTACGAGCAGTACTTC. This gives the protein CSASGVREPYEQYF. V is TRBV29-1 and J is TRBJ2-7, with TRBD2 matching over 7 bases. V was pared by 7 bases and J by 2 bases, with 11 bases of the junction left unmatched. CDR3 size: 14 residues. In germline, CDR1 is SQVTM, CDR2 ANQGSEA.

This rearrangement joins TRBV20-1 to TRBJ1-6, with 7 nucleotides matching TRBD1. Germline CDR1 DFQATT, CDR2 SNEGSKA (reference sequence). This CDR3 has 18 residues. V lost 1 base to trimming and J lost 0 bases; unmatched junction nucleotides: 9. DNA of the CDR3: TGCAGTGCTAGAGCCTTTTACGGGACAGCCTCCTATAATTCACCCCTCCACTTT. It is translated as CSARAFYGTASYNSPLHF.

There are a few counts of this clonotype. This chain joins TRBV4-3 and TRBJ2-7; TRBD2 agrees at 12 bases. The CDR3 length is 16 residues. V lost 0 bases to trimming and J lost 2 bases; unmatched junction nucleotides: 2. The germline gives CDR1 LGHNA, CDR2 YSLEER. The CDR3 DNA reads as TGCGCCAGCAGCCAAGATTGGACTAGCGGGACCTACGAGCAGTACTTC. It codes for CASSQDWTSGTYEQYF.

This clonotype was picked up many times. The chain recombines TRBV2 with TRBJ1-2; D gene unclear. Trimming took off 3 bases at V and 11 bases at J, with 16 bases between the two ends. The CDR3 loop spans 13 amino acids. Germline values: CDR1 SNHLY, CDR2 FYNNEI. CDR3 nucleotides: TGTGCCAGCAGTGAGGCCAGACACTCTACTTACACCTTC. This gives the protein CASSEARHSTYTF.

This clonotype was found a few times. The chain joins TRBV18 to TRBJ2-1, with 13 bases identical to TRBD2. Germline CDR1 and CDR2: KGHSH and LQKENI. With V trimmed by 11 bases and J by 8 bases, 12 bases remained unmatched. This CDR3 is built from 15 residues. The CDR3 reads CAVSGTSGILDEQFF. For the CDR3, the DNA is TGTGCCGTCTCCGGGACTAGCGGGATACTGGATGAGCAGTTCTTC.

This clonotype has at least ten counts. This chain uses TRBV2 with TRBJ1-1; 7 positions match TRBD1. CDR1 is SNHLY, CDR2 FYNNEI, per germline. With V trimmed by 6 bases and J by 7 bases, 8 bases remained unmatched. This CDR3 region has 13 residues. In DNA, the CDR3 is TGTGCCAGCAGCCAAGACCGGGACAGTGAAGCTTTCTTT. Encoded protein: CASSQDRDSEAFF.

This clonotype has a handful of counts. The CDR3 region has the DNA TGTGCCAGTAGTATCACGGGACTAGCGGGAGCAGATACGCAGTATTTT. Its translation is CASSITGLAGADTQYF. The chain combines TRBV19 with TRBJ2-3; 14 bases match TRBD2. Germline CDR1 LNHDA, CDR2 SQIVND (reference sequence). J lost 4 bases, V lost 3 bases, and 3 bases had no gene match. The CDR3 loop spans 16 amino acids.

This clonotype was detected many times. The rearrangement links TRBV5-1 to TRBJ2-5, with 8 bases lining up with TRBD2. Germline trimming cut 2 bases from V and 5 bases from J; bases unmatched to any gene: 5. The CDR3 is made up of 14 amino acids. Germline V gene sequence: CDR1 SGHRS, CDR2 YFSETQ. CDR3 sequence: CASSLAGVGETQYF. DNA of the CDR3: TGCGCCAGCAGCTTAGCGGGAGTTGGGGAGACCCAGTACTTC.

In its sample, this clonotype was seen many times. The gene calls are TRBV29-1 and TRBJ2-5; D is undetermined. Trimming left V 4 bases short and J 1 base short, with 7 bases between. The CDR3 has 12 residues. From germline, CDR1 is SQVTM and CDR2 ANQGSEA. The CDR3 spells CSVGHLQETQYF. The CDR3 nucleotides read TGCAGCGTTGGACATCTCCAAGAGACCCAGTACTTC. Full variable domain (missing parts from reference TRBV29-1 and TRBJ2-5): SAVISQKPSRDICQRGTSLTIQCQVDSQVTMMFWYRQQPGQSLTLIATANQGSEATYESGFVIDKFPISRPNLTFSTLTVSNMSPEDSSIYLCSVGHLQETQYFGPGTRLLVL.